This TCR beta chain emerged from a study of blood T cell repertoires in COVID-19. In the study overall: Samples representing acute and convalescent COVID-19 were sourced from the United States, Italy and Spain.

Study processing details: Estimation of nucleated cell counts relied on the amplification of reference gene primers. This table comes from immunoSEQ multiplex PCR, and its TCRdb copy is limited to in-frame clones, with some not included. The DNA was the basis for D and trimming; V, J and clone size are from that table. The sample consists of around 310,000 clones, 90% of them appearing once. V lost 2 bases to trimming and J lost 1 base, with 14 bases between them. The germline gives CDR1 SGHAT, CDR2 FQNNGV. The CDR3 runs to 16 residues. The chain uses TRBV11-2 and TRBJ1-1; D not resolved. The origin of this receptor is a woman in her 40s with COVID-19, enrolled during active disease. The sample comprised peripheral blood. CDR3 region: CASSLPPVSGNTEAFF. As DNA, the CDR3 is TGTGCCAGCAGCTTACCCCCGGTTTCGGGGAACACTGAAGCTTTCTTT.